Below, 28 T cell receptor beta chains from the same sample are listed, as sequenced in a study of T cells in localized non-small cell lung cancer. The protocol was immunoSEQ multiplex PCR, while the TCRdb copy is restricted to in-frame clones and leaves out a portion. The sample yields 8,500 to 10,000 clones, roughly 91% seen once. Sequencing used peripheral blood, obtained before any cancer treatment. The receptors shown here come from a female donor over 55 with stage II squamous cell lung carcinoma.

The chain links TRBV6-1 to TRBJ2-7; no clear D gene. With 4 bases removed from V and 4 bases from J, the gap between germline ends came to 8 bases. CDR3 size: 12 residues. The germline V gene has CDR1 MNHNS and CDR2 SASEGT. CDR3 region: CASSAVNYEQYF. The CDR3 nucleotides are TGTGCCAGCAGTGCCGTGAATTACGAGCAGTACTTC.

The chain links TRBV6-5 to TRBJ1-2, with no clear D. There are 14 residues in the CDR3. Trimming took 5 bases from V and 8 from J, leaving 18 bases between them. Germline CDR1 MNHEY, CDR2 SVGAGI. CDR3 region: CASSPGRALGGYTF. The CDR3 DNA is TGTGCCAGCAGTCCTGGTAGGGCCTTGGGGGGCTACACCTTC.

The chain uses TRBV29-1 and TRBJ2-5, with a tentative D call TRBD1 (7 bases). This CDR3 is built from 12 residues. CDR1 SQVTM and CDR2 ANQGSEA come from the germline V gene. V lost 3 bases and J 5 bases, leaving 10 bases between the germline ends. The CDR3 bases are TGCAGCGTTGATTCAGGGGGGGAGACCCAGTACTTC. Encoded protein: CSVDSGGETQYF. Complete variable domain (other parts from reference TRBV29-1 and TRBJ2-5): SAVISQKPSRDICQRGTSLTIQCQVDSQVTMMFWYRQQPGQSLTLIATANQGSEATYESGFVIDKFPISRPNLTFSTLTVSNMSPEDSSIYLCSVDSGGETQYFGPGTRLLVL.

The CDR3 is CASRRTEPQWDSPLHF. The CDR3 nucleotides are TGTGCCAGCAGGAGGACAGAGCCCCAATGGGATTCACCCCTCCACTTT. The rearrangement uses TRBV2 and TRBJ1-6, with a weak D call TRBD1 (6 bases). Germline V CDR1 and CDR2: SNHLY, FYNNEI. Trimming cost V 6 bases and J 8 bases, with 20 bases left between them. CDR3 length: 16 amino acids.

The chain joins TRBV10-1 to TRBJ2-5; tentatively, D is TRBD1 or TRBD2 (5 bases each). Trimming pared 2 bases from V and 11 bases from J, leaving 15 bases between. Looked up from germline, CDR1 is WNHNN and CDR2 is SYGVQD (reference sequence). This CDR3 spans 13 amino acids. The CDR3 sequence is CASSEPHWGKQYF. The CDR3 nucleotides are TGCGCCAGCAGTGAGCCGCATTGGGGGAAACAGTACTTC.

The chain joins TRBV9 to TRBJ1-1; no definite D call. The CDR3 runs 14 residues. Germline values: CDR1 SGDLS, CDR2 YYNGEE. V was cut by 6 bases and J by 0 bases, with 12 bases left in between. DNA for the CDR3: TGTGCCAGCAACCCCGTGGGAATGAACACTGAAGCTTTCTTT. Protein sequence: CASNPVGMNTEAFF.

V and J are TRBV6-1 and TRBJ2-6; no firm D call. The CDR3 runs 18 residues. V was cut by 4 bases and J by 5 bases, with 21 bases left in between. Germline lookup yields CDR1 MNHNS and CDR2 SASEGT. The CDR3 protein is CASSVLALAQSRANVLTF. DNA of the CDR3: TGTGCCAGCAGTGTCTTGGCTCTTGCACAAAGTCGGGCCAACGTCCTGACTTTC.

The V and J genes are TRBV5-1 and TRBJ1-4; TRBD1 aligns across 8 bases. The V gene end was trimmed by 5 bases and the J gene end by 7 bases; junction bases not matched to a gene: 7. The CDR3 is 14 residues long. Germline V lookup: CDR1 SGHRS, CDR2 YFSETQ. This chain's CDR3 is CASRSTGGAEKLFF. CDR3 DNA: TGCGCCAGCAGATCTACAGGGGGTGCTGAAAAACTGTTTTTT.

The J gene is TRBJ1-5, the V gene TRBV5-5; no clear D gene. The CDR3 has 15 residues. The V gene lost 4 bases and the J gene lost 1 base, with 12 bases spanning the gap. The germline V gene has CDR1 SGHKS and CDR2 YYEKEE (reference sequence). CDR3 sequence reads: CASSGTLGSNQPQHF. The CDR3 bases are TGTGCCAGCAGCGGAACACTTGGAAGCAATCAGCCCCAGCATTTT.

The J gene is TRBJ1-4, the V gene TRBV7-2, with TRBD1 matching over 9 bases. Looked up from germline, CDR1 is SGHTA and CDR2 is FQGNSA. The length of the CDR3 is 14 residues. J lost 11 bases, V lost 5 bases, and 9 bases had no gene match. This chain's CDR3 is CASSLGQGSEKLFF. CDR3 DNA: TGTGCCAGCAGCCTCGGACAGGGGTCCGAGAAACTGTTTTTT.

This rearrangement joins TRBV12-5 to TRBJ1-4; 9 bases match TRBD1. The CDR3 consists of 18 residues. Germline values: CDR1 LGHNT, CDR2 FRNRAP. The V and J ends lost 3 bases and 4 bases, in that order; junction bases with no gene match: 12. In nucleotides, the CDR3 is TGTGCTAGTGGTTTTCCCTTTGGGGACAGGGAAGGTAATGAAAAACTGTTTTTT. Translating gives CASGFPFGDREGNEKLFF.

CDR3 nucleotide sequence: TGTGCCAGCTCACCTCCCTCCCTGGGGAACACTGAAGCTTTCTTT. Residues: CASSPPSLGNTEAFF. The chain uses TRBV18 and TRBJ1-1; no clear D. V lost 3 bases and J 1 base, leaving 12 bases between the germline ends. The CDR3 loop spans 15 amino acids. Germline V lookup: CDR1 KGHSH, CDR2 LQKENI.

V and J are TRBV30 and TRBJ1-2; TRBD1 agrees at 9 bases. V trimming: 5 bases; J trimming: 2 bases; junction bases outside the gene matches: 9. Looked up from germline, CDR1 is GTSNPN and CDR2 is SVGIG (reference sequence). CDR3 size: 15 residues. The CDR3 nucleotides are TGTGCCTGGTATAGGGACAGGGCTTTGAACTATGGCTACACCTTC. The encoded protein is CAWYRDRALNYGYTF.

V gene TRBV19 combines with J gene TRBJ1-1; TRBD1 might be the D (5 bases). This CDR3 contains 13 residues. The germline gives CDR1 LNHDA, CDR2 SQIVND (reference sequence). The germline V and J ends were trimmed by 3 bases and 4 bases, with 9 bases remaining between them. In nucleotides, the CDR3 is TGTGCCAGTAGTATGGGGGGGGGCACTGAAGCTTTCTTT. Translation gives CASSMGGGTEAFF.

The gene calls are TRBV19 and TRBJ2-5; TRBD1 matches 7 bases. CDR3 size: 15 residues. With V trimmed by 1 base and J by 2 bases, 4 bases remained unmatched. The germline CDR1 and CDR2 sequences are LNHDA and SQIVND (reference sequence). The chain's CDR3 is CASSIGPRGQETQYF. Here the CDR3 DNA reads TGTGCCAGTAGTATAGGACCCAGGGGGCAAGAGACCCAGTACTTC. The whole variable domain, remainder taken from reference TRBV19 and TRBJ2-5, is DGGITQSPKYLFRKEGQNVTLSCEQNLNHDAMYWYRQDPGQGLRLIYYSQIVNDFQKGDIAEGYSVSREKKESFPLTVTSAQKNPTAFYLCASSIGPRGQETQYFGPGTRLLVL.

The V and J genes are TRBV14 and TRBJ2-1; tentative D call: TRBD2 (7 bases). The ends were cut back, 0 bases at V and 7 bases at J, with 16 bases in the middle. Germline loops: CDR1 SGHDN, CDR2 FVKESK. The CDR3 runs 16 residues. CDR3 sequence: CASSQDLGGGANEQFF. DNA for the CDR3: TGTGCCAGCAGCCAAGATCTCGGTGGGGGGGCAAATGAGCAGTTCTTC. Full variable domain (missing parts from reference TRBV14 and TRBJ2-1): EAGVTQFPSHSVIEKGQTVTLRCDPISGHDNLYWYRRVMGKEIKFLLHFVKESKQDESGMPNNRFLAERTGGTYSTLKVQPAELEDSGVYFCASSQDLGGGANEQFFGPGTRLTVL.

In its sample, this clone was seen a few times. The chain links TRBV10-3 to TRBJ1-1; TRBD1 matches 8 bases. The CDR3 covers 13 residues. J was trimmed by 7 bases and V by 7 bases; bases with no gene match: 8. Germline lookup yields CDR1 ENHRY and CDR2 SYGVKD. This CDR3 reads CAITPDRVDEAFF. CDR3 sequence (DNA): TGTGCCATCACCCCGGACAGGGTCGATGAAGCTTTCTTT.

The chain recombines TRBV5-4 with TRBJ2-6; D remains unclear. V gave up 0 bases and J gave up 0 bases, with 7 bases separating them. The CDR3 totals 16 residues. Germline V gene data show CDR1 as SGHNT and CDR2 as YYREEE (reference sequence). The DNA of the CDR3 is TGTGCCAGCAGCTTGGCCGTTGACTCTGGGGCCAACGTCCTGACTTTC. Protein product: CASSLAVDSGANVLTF.

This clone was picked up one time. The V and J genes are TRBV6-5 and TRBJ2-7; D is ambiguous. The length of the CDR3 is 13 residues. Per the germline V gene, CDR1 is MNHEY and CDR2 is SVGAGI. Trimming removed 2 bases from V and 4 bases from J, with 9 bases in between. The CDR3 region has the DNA TGTGCCAGCAGTTACGGAGTGGGTTACGAGCAGTACTTC. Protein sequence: CASSYGVGYEQYF.

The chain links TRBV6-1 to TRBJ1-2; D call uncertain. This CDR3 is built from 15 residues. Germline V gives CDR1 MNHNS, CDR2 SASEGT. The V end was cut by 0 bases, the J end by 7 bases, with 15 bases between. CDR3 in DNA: TGTGCCAGCAGTGAAGCGGCGTACAGCTGGGGTGGCTACACCTTC. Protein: CASSEAAYSWGGYTF.

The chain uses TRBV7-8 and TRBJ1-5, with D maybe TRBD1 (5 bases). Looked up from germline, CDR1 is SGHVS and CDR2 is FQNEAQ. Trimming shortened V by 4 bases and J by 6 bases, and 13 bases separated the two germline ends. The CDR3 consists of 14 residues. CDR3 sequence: CASSSVDRGQPQHF. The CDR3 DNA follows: TGTGCCAGCAGCTCAGTGGATAGGGGTCAGCCCCAGCATTTT.

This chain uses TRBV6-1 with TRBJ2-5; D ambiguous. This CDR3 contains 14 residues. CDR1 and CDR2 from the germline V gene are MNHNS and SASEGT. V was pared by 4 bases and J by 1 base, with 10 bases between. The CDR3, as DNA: TGTGCCAGCAGTGGAACTGGCATCCAAGAGACCCAGTACTTC. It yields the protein CASSGTGIQETQYF.

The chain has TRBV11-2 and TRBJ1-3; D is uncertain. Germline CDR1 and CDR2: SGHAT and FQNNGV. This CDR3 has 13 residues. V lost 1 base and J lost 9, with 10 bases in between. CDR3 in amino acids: CASSLVPSGTIYF. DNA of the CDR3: TGTGCCAGCAGCTTAGTCCCTTCGGGCACCATATATTTT.

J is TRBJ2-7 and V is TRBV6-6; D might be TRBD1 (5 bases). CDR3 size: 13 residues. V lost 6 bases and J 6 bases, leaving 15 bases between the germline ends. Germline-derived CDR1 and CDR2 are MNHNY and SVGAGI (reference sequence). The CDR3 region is CASRPQGIGEQYV. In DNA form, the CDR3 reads TGTGCCAGCAGGCCCCAGGGTATAGGCGAGCAGTACGTC.

Here the CDR3 DNA reads TGTGCCAGCAGCTTAGATCGGTATCAGCCCCAGCATTTT. Amino acids: CASSLDRYQPQHF. This chain links TRBV11-2 with TRBJ1-5; D uncertain. Deletions cut 0 bases from V and 5 bases from J, with 5 bases between. This CDR3 is built from 13 residues. CDR1 SGHAT and CDR2 FQNNGV come from the germline V gene.

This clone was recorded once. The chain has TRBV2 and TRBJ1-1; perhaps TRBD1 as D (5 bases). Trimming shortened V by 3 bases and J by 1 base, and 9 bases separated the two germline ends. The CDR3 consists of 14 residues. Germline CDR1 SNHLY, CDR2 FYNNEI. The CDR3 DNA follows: TGTGCCAGCAGTGACGGGCAGGGGAACACTGAAGCTTTCTTT. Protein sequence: CASSDGQGNTEAFF. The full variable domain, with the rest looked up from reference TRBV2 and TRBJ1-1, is EPEVTQTPSHQVTQMGQEVILRCVPISNHLYFYWYRQILGQKVEFLVSFYNNEISEKSEIFDDQFSVERPDGSNFTLKIRSTKLEDSAMYFCASSDGQGNTEAFFGQGTRLTVV.

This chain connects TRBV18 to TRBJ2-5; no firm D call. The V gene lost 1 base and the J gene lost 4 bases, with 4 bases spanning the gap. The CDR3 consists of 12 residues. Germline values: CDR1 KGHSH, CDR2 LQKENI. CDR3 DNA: TGTGCCAGCTCACCACTTACAGAGACCCAGTACTTC. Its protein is CASSPLTETQYF.

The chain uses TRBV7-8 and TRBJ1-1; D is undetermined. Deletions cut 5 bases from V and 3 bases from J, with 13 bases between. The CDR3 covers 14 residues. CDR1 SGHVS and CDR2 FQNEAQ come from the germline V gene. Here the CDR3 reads CASSRDGLDTEAFF. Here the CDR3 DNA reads TGTGCCAGCAGCCGAGACGGGCTAGACACTGAAGCTTTCTTT.